This TCR beta chain was captured in a study of post-analysis software for immune sequencing data. Study-level background: Relapsing-remitting, secondary progressive and progressive-relapsing courses of multiple sclerosis were included. Findings of the study overall: Analysis by F measure revealed that same-batch samples clustered strongly together. TRBV5-6, TRBV5-1 and TRBV20-1 belonged to a set of about five TRBV segments that were more frequent in patients than controls. The study found significantly lower normalized Chao1 diversity in multiple sclerosis patients than in controls.

As to this clonotype: Its antigen is not known.

Per germline, CDR1 LNHNV and CDR2 YYDKDF (reference sequence). V shed 3 bases, J shed 5 bases, and the junction held 3 bases outside the gene matches. This CDR3 is built from 15 residues. TCR beta cDNA libraries included unique molecular identifiers. Input populations of about 0.9 to 10 million T cells gave rise to approximately 500,000 cDNA molecules. TCRdb re-called the PCR reads with MiXCR, one entry per CDR3 protein. The sample consists of hundreds of thousands of distinct CDR3 sequences, around 50% of them appearing once. Sequenced input: blood. This chain links TRBV15 with TRBJ2-2, with 10 bases identical to TRBD1. This TCR came from a girl aged 10 to 17 with multiple sclerosis. CDR3 DNA sequence: TGTGCCACCAGCAGGGGACAGGGGCAAACCGGGGAGCTGTTTTTT. This encodes CATSRGQGQTGELFF.